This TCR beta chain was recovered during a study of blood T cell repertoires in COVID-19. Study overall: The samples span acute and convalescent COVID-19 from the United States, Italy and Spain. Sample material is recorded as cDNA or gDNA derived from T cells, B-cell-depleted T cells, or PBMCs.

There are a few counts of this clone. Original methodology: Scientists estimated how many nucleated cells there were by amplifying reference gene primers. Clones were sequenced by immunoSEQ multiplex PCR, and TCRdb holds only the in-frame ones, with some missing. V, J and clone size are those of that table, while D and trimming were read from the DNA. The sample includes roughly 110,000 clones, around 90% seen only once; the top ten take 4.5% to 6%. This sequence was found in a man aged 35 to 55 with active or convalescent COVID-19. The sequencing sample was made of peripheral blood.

The CDR3 loop is CASSLPQGARETQYF. The CDR3 DNA reads TGTGCCAGCAGCTTACCGCAGGGGGCGCGAGAGACCCAGTACTTC. This chain connects TRBV7-2 to TRBJ2-5; 8 bases fit TRBD1. The CDR3 contains 15 residues. Germline assignment: CDR1 SGHTA and CDR2 FQGNSA. J gave up 4 bases and V 2 bases, and 6 bases lay outside the gene matches.